This TCR beta chain derives from a study of blood T cell repertoires in COVID-19. Per germline, CDR1 SGHRS and CDR2 YFSETQ. The CDR3 spans 12 residues. The V and J ends lost 4 bases and 8 bases respectively, with 12 bases between them. TCRdb keeps only in-frame clones here, not all; method: immunoSEQ multiplex PCR. The sample carries 65,000 to 70,000 clones, 75% to 80% recorded once. Sequenced input: peripheral blood. This clonotype was sampled from a woman aged 55-69 years with acute or convalescent COVID-19. The rearrangement links TRBV5-1 to TRBJ1-1; the D gene is possibly TRBD1 (5 bases). The CDR3 DNA reads TGCGCCAGCAGCCTCTCAGACAGAGAAGCTTTCTTT. The encoded protein is CASSLSDREAFF.